Listed here are 16 T cell receptor beta chains from one sample, sequenced in a study of post-analysis software for immune sequencing data. No antigen is known for these receptors. Libraries were made from TCR beta cDNA, and they carried unique molecular identifiers. In TCRdb, the PCR reads were re-called with MiXCR into one record per CDR3 protein. The repertoire has hundreds of thousands of distinct CDR3 sequences, roughly three fifths of them found once; the top ten carry approximately 10%. Study findings and constraints: The study found TRBV5-6, TRBV5-1 and TRBV20-1 among a few TRBV segments more frequent in patients than controls.

The sample was blood. All receptors derive from a girl aged 2-10 years with multiple sclerosis.

This rearrangement joins TRBV2 to TRBJ1-2; 7 bases line up with TRBD1. Unmatched junction bases numbered 0, after V lost 0 bases and J lost 2 bases. CDR1 is SNHLY and CDR2 is FYNNEI in the germline V gene. This CDR3 comprises 14 residues. DNA of the CDR3: TGTGCCAGCAGTGAAGCGGGACAGAACTATGGCTACACCTTC. The encoded protein is CASSEAGQNYGYTF.

This clonotype has just a few counts. The rearrangement uses TRBV4-3 and TRBJ2-1; either TRBD1 or TRBD2 may fit D (5 bases each). The V gene's germline CDR1 is LGHNA and CDR2 YSLEER. Trimming shortened V by 0 bases and J by 9 bases, and 9 bases separated the two germline ends. The CDR3 consists of 13 residues. DNA for the CDR3: TGCGCCAGCAGCCAAGAGGTGGGGGTTGAGCAGTTCTTC. Its translation is CASSQEVGVEQFF.

The sample holds a few counts of this clonotype. The rearrangement joins TRBV5-1 to TRBJ2-7, with D perhaps assigned TRBD1 or TRBD2 (5 bases each). CDR1 is SGHRS and CDR2 is YFSETQ in the germline V gene. Between the trimmed V and J ends, which lost 1 base and 6 bases, there was a span of 17 bases. The CDR3 is 15 residues long. The CDR3 here is CASSLREIRGREQYF. The CDR3 nucleotides read TGCGCCAGCAGCTTGAGGGAGATCCGGGGCCGCGAGCAGTACTTC.

In its sample, this clonotype was seen once. Here the CDR3 DNA reads TGTGCCAGCAGCGCGCCCAGGGGTAAAGGCCTGTATGAGCAGTTCTTC. The encoded protein is CASSAPRGKGLYEQFF. This sequence joins TRBV7-2 and TRBJ2-1; weak D call: TRBD1 (6 bases). The CDR3 spans 16 residues. V lost 5 bases, J lost 8 bases, and 22 bases lay in between. Germline V gene lookup returns CDR1 SGHTA and CDR2 FQGNSA.

This clonotype appeared once. The chain uses TRBV6-2 or TRBV6-3 and TRBJ2-7, with 8 bases aligning to TRBD2. Judging by the DNA end, TRBJ2-5 fits better; the J call may be wrong. The CDR3 length is 16 residues. Germline V CDR1 and CDR2: MNHEY, SVGEGT. The DNA for the CDR3 is TGTGCCAGCAGTCGACCCGGGGGGGAACGAAAAGAGACCCAGTACTTC. It is translated as CASSRPGGERKETQYF.

The gene calls are TRBV12-3 or TRBV12-4 and TRBJ1-1, with D unclear. V shed 6 bases and J shed 1 base, with 12 bases lying between them. The CDR3 totals 14 residues. This CDR3 reads CASSSKTKNTEAFF. The CDR3 DNA is TGTGCCAGCAGCTCAAAGACTAAGAACACTGAAGCTTTCTTT.

This clonotype was seen only a few times. The rearrangement uses TRBV2 and TRBJ2-7; D gene unclear. Germline CDR1 SNHLY, CDR2 FYNNEI. Trimming removed 2 bases at V and 3 bases at J, with 5 bases between. This CDR3 spans 12 amino acids. As DNA, the CDR3 is TGTGCCAGCAGTGAATCTGTCTACGAGCAGTACTTC. It translates to CASSESVYEQYF.

The rearrangement joins TRBV12-3 or TRBV12-4 to TRBJ2-1; no clear D gene. V lost 5 bases and J 4 bases, leaving 12 bases between the germline ends. This CDR3 is built from 14 residues. CDR3 region: CASSSPEKYNEQFF. The CDR3 region has the DNA TGTGCCAGCAGTAGCCCGGAAAAATACAATGAGCAGTTCTTC.

The rearrangement links TRBV9 to TRBJ1-5; 9 bases agree with TRBD1. V trimming: 3 bases; J trimming: 5 bases; junction bases outside the gene matches: 6. Per the germline V gene, CDR1 is SGDLS and CDR2 is YYNGEE. The CDR3 totals 15 residues. CDR3: CASSAGDREDQPQHF. The CDR3 nucleotides are TGTGCCAGCAGCGCTGGGGACAGGGAAGATCAGCCCCAGCATTTT.

V usage is TRBV7-9 and J usage is TRBJ2-6; D is unresolved. V was pared by 6 bases and J by 8 bases, with 11 bases between. This CDR3 has 13 residues. Germline values: CDR1 SEHNR, CDR2 FQNEAQ (reference sequence). CDR3 bases: TGTGCCAGCAGTACCCAAGCATCCAACGTCCTGACTTTC. Protein product: CASSTQASNVLTF. Full variable domain (outside the CDR3, taken from reference TRBV7-9 and TRBJ2-6): DTGVSQNPRHKITKRGQNVTFRCDPISEHNRLYWYRQTLGQGPEFLTYFQNEAQLEKSRLLSDRFSAERPKGSFSTLEIQRTEQGDSAMYLCASSTQASNVLTFGAGSRLTVL.

As for this clonotype: At one boundary the junction diverges from the germline segment, which might be a read error. The chain links TRBV7-2 to TRBJ2-7; the D gene is possibly TRBD1 (7 bases). The tail of the sequence fits TRBJ2-5 better, so the J call may be wrong. The germline V gene has CDR1 SGHTA and CDR2 FQGNSA. The CDR3 totals 16 residues. The CDR3 region is CANSLVGGRDRETQYF. Written as DNA, the CDR3 is TGTGCCAACAGCTTAGTCGGTGGGCGGGACAGAGAGACCCAGTACTTC.

This chain uses TRBV5-1 with TRBJ1-2; TRBD1 is a possible D gene (5 bases). Germline CDR1 and CDR2: SGHRS and YFSETQ. The CDR3 has 14 amino acids. Trimming shortened V by 0 bases and J by 10 bases, and 16 bases separated the two germline ends. The CDR3 region is CASSLGRDGTDYTF. The CDR3 DNA reads as TGCGCCAGCAGCTTGGGCAGGGACGGTACTGACTACACCTTC.

This chain joins TRBV7-2 and TRBJ1-3; D not certain. The CDR3 sequence is 15 residues long. With 1 base removed from V and 1 base from J, the gap between germline ends came to 8 bases. Germline loops: CDR1 SGHTA, CDR2 FQGNSA. The CDR3 is CASSLGVLSGNTIYF. The CDR3 DNA follows: TGTGCCAGCAGCTTAGGTGTCCTATCTGGAAACACCATATATTTT.

CDR3 protein: CASTQRGDTETQYF. The CDR3 DNA reads TGTGCCAGCACTCAAAGGGGGGATACCGAGACCCAGTACTTC. The chain couples TRBV27 to TRBJ2-5, with D possibly called TRBD1 or TRBD2 (6 bases each). The CDR3 consists of 14 residues. Germline lookup yields CDR1 MNHEY and CDR2 SMNVEV (reference sequence). V lost 7 bases to trimming and J lost 5 bases, with 17 bases between them.

The V call is TRBV10-1, the J call TRBJ2-1, with D unresolved. V shed 2 bases and J shed 6 bases, with 8 bases lying between them. CDR1 and CDR2 (germline): WNHNN, SYGVQD (reference sequence). The CDR3 contains 13 residues. The CDR3: CASSEPGPNEQFF. CDR3 nucleotides: TGCGCCAGCAGTGAGCCCGGTCCCAATGAGCAGTTCTTC.

V is TRBV5-1 and J is TRBJ2-1; possible D gene TRBD1, 7 bases. This CDR3 region has 15 residues. Trimming took 0 bases from V and 7 from J, leaving 14 bases between them. CDR1 is SGHRS and CDR2 is YFSETQ in the germline V gene. The CDR3 DNA is TGCGCCAGCAGCTTGGTGCTACAGGGGACTAATGAGCAGTTCTTC. It encodes CASSLVLQGTNEQFF.